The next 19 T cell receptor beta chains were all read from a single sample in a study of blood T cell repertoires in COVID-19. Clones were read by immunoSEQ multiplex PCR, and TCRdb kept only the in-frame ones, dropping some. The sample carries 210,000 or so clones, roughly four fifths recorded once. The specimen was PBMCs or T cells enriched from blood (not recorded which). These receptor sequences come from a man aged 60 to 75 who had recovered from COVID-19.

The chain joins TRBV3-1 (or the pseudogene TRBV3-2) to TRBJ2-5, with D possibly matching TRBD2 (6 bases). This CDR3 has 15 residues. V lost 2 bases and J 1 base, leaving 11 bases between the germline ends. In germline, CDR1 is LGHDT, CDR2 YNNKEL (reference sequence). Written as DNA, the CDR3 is TGTGCCAGCAGCCAAATGGGGGAGGCCCAAGAGACCCAGTACTTC. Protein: CASSQMGEAQETQYF.

CDR3 sequence: CASSSRLAGGVDTQYF. The CDR3 coding sequence is TGTGCCAGCAGCTCCCGACTAGCGGGGGGCGTCGATACGCAGTATTTT. This chain joins TRBV7-9 and TRBJ2-3; 13 bases fit TRBD2. This CDR3 is 16 amino acids long. With 4 bases clipped from V and 6 bases from J, the junction kept 7 bases outside the gene matches. Germline CDR1 reads SEHNR; CDR2 reads FQNEAQ (reference sequence).

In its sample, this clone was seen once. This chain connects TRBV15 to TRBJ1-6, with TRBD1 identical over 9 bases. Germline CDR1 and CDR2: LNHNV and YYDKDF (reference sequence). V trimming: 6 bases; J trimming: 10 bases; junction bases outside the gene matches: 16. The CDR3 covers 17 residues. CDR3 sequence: CATRTTTPDRGRSPLHF. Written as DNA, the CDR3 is TGTGCCACCAGAACCACCACTCCGGACAGGGGAAGGTCACCCCTCCACTTT. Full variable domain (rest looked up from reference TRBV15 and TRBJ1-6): DAMVIQNPRYQVTQFGKPVTLSCSQTLNHNVMYWYQQKSSQAPKLLFHYYDKDFNNEADTPDNFQSRRPNTSFCFLDIRSPGLGDTAMYLCATRTTTPDRGRSPLHFGNGTRLTVT.

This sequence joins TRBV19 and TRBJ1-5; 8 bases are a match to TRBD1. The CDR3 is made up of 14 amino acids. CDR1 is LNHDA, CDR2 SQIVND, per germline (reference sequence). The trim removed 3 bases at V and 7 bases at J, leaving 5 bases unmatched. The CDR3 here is CASSIPGGGQPQHF. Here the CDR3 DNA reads TGTGCCAGTAGTATCCCAGGGGGCGGGCAGCCCCAGCATTTT.

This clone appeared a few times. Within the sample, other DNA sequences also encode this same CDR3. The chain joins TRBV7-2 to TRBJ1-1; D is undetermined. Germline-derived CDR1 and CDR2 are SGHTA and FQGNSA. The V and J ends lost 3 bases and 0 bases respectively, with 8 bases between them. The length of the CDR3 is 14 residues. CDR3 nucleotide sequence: TGTGCCAGCAGCTTCGGGATGTTGAACACTGAAGCTTTCTTT. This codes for CASSFGMLNTEAFF.

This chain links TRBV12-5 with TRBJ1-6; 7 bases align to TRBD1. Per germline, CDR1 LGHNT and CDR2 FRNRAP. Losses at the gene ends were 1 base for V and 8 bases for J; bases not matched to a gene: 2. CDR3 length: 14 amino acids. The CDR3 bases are TGTGCTAGTGGTTTGGGACAGGGTGATTCACCCCTCCACTTT. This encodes CASGLGQGDSPLHF.

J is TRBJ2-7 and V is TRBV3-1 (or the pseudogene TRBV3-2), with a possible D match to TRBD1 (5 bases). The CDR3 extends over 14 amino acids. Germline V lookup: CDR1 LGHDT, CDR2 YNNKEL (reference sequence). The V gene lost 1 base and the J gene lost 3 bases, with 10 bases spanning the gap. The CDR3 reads CASSQVNQGYEQYF. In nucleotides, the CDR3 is TGTGCCAGCAGCCAAGTGAATCAGGGCTACGAGCAGTACTTC.

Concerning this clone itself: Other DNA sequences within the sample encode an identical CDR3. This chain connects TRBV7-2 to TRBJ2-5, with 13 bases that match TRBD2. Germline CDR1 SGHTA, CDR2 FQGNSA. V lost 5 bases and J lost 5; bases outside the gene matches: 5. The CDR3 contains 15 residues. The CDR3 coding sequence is TGTGCCAGCAGCCCGGGGACTAGCGGGGTTGAGACCCAGTACTTC. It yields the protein CASSPGTSGVETQYF.

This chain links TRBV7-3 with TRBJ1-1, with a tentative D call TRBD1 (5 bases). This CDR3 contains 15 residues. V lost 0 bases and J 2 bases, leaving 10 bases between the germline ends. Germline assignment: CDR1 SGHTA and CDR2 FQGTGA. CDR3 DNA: TGTGCCAGCAGCTTAACCCCCAGGGAAAACACTGAAGCTTTCTTT. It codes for CASSLTPRENTEAFF.

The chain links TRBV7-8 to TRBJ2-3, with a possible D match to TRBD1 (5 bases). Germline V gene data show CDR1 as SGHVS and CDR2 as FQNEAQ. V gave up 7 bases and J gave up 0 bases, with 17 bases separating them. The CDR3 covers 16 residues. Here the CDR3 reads CASTPWGNPSTDTQYF. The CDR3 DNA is TGTGCCAGCACCCCTTGGGGCAATCCTAGCACAGATACGCAGTATTTT.

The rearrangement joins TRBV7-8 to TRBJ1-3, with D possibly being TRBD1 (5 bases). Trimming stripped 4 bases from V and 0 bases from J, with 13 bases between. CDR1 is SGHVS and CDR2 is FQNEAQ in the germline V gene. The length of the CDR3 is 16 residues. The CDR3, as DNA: TGTGCCAGCAGCTCCCGGGACTGGGTCTCTGGAAACACCATATATTTT. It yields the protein CASSSRDWVSGNTIYF. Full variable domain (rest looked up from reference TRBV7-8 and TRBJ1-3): GAGVSQSPRYKVAKRGQDVALRCDPISGHVSLFWYQQALGQGPEFLTYFQNEAQLDKSGLPSDRFFAERPEGSVSTLKIQRTQQEDSAVYLCASSSRDWVSGNTIYFGEGSWLTVV.

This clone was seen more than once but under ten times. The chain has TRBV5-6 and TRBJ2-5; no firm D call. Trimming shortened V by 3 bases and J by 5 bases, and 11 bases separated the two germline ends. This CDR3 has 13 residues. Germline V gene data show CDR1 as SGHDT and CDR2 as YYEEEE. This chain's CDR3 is CASSSGSWETQYF. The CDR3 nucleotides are TGTGCCAGCAGCTCCGGTAGCTGGGAGACCCAGTACTTC.

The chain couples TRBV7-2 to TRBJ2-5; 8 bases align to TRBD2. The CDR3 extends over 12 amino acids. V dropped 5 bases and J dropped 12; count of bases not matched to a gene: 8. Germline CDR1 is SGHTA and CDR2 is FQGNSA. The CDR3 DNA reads TGTGCCAGCAGCCGCGGGGGGACTCAGGAGTACTTC. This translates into CASSRGGTQEYF.

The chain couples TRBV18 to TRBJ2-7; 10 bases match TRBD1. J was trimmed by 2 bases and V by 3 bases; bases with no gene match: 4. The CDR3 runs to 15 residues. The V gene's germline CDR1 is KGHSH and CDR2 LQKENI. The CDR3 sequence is CASSPGTGAAYEQYF. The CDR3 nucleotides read TGTGCCAGCTCACCCGGGACAGGGGCAGCCTACGAGCAGTACTTC. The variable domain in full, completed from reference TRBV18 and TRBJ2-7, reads NAGVMQNPRHLVRRRGQEARLRCSPMKGHSHVYWYRQLPEEGLKFMVYLQKENIIDESGMPKERFSAEFPKEGPSILRIQQVVRGDSAAYFCASSPGTGAAYEQYFGPGTRLTVT.

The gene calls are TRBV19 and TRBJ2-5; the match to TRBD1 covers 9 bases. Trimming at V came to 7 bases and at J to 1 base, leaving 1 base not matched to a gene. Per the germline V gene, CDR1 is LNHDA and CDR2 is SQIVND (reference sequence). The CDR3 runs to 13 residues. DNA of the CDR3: TGTGCCAGTATGGGACAGGGCCAAGAGACCCAGTACTTC. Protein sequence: CASMGQGQETQYF.

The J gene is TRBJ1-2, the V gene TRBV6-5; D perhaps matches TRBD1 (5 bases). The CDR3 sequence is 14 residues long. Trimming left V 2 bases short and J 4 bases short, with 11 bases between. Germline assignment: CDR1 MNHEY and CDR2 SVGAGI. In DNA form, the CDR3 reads TGTGCCAGCAGTTACGGGGGGGTCGGCTATGGCTACACCTTC. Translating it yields CASSYGGVGYGYTF.

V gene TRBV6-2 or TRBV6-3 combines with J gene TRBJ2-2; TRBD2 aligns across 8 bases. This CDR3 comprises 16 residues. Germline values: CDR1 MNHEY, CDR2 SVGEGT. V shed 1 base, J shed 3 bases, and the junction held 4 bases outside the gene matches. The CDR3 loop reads CASSYFGGAHTGELFF. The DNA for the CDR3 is TGTGCCAGCAGTTACTTCGGGGGGGCCCACACCGGGGAGCTGTTTTTT.

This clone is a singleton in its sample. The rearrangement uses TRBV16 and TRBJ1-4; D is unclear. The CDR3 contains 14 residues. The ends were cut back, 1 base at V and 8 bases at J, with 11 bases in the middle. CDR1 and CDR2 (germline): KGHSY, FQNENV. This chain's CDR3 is CASSQLTAREKLFF. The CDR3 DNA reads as TGTGCCAGCAGCCAATTAACAGCCCGGGAAAAACTGTTTTTT.

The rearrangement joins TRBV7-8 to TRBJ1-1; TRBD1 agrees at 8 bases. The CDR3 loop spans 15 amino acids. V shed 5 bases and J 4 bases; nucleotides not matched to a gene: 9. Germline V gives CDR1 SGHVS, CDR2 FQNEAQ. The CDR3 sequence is CASSRTGTGGTEAFF. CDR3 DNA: TGTGCCAGCAGCCGAACCGGGACAGGCGGCACTGAAGCTTTCTTT.